The present entry profiles one T cell receptor (beta chain) with its context. This record belongs to a study of cytomegalovirus exposure and HLA in healthy donors. TCRdb's table, derived via immunoSEQ multiplex PCR, lists solely in-frame clones and lacks some. Of about 250,000 clones detected, roughly 87% appear once; the ten largest clones hold more than 10%. Germline CDR1 reads MNHNS; CDR2 reads SASEGT. V shed 4 bases and J 7 bases; nucleotides not matched to a gene: 5. The CDR3 contains 14 residues. Material for sequencing was PBMCs. The TCR was taken from a man aged 18 to 30 in good health and CMV-seropositive. V usage is TRBV6-1 and J usage is TRBJ2-1; 9 nucleotides line up with TRBD2. The CDR3 loop is CASSGSGRANEQFF. The CDR3, as DNA: TGTGCCAGCAGTGGTAGCGGGAGAGCGAATGAGCAGTTCTTC.